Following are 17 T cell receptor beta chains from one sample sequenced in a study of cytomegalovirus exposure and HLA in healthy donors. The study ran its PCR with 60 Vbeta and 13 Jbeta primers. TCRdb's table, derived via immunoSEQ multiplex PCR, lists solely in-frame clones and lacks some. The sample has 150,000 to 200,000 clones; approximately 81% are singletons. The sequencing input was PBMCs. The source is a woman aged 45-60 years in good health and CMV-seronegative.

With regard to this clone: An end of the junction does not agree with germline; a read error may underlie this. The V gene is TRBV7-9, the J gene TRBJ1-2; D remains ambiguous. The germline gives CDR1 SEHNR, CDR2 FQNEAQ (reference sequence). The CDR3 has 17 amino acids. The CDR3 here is CSSSPTWVESGNYGYTF. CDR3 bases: TGTTCCAGCAGCCCAACCTGGGTGGAATCGGGTAACTATGGCTACACCTTC.

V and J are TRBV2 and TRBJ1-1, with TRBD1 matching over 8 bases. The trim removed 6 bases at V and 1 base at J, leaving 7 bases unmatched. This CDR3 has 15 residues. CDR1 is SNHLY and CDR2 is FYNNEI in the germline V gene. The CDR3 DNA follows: TGTGCCAGCAGGCGAACCGGGACAGGGAACACTGAAGCTTTCTTT. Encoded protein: CASRRTGTGNTEAFF.

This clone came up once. This CDR3 is CASSGGTGVVETQYF. The CDR3 DNA is TGTGCCAGCAGCGGTGGGACAGGGGTTGTAGAGACCCAGTACTTC. V and J are TRBV7-7 and TRBJ2-5; 10 bases align to TRBD1. V was clipped by 5 bases and J by 4 bases; unmatched bases: 7. This CDR3 is 15 amino acids long. Per the germline V gene, CDR1 is SSHAT and CDR2 is FNYEAQ (reference sequence).

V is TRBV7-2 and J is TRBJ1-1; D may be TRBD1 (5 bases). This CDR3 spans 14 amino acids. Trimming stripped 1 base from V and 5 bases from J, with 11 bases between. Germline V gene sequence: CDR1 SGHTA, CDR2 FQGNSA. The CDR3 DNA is TGTGCCAGCAGCTTAGAAGGGGTTCGAACTGAAGCTTTCTTT. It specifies CASSLEGVRTEAFF.

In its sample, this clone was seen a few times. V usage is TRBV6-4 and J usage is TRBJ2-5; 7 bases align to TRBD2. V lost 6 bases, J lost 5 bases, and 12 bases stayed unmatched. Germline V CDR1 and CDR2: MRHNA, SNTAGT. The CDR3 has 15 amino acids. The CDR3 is CASSPTGEGGETQYF. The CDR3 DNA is TGTGCCAGCAGCCCAACCGGGGAGGGCGGCGAGACCCAGTACTTC.

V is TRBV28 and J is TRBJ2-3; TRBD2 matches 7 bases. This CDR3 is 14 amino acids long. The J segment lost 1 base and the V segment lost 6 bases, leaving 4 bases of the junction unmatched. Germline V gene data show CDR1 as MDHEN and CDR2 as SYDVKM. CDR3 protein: CASSTSGGTDTQYF. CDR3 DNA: TGTGCCAGCAGCACGAGCGGGGGCACAGATACGCAGTATTTT.

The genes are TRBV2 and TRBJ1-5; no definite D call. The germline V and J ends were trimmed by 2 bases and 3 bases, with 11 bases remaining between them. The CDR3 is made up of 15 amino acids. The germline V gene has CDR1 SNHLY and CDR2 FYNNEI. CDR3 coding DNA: TGTGCCAGCAGTGAAAGGAGGCAGCACAATCAGCCCCAGCATTTT. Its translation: CASSERRQHNQPQHF.

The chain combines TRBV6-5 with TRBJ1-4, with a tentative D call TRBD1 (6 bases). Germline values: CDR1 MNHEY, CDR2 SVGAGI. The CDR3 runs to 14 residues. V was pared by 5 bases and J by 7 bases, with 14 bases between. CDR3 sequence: CASSGGGTGEKLFF. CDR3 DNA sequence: TGTGCCAGCAGTGGTGGGGGCACAGGTGAAAAACTGTTTTTT.

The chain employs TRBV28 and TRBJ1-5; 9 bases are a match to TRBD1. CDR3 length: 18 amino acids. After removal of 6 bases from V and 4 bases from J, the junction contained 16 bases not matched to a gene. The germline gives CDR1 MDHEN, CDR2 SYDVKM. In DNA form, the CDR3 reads TGTGCCAGCAGCCATTATTGGTCCGGGACAGGGCCGAATCAGCCCCAGCATTTT. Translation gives CASSHYWSGTGPNQPQHF.

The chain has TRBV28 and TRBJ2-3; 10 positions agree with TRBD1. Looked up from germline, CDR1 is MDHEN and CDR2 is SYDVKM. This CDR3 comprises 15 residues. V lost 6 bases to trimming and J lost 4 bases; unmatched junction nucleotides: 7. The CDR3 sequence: CASSLGGTGADTQYF. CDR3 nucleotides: TGTGCCAGCAGCTTGGGGGGGACAGGGGCAGATACGCAGTATTTT.

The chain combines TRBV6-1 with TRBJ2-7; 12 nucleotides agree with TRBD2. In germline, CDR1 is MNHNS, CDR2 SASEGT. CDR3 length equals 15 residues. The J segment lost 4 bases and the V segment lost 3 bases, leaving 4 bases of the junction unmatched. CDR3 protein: CASSEGLAGRYEQYF. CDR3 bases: TGTGCCAGCAGTGAGGGACTAGCGGGTCGTTACGAGCAGTACTTC.

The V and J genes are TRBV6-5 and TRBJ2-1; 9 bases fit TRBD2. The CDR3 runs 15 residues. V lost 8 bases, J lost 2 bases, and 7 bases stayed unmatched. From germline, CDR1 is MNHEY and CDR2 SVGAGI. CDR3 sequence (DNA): TGTGCCAGCGGCCAGACTAGCGGCACCTACAATGAGCAGTTCTTC. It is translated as CASGQTSGTYNEQFF.

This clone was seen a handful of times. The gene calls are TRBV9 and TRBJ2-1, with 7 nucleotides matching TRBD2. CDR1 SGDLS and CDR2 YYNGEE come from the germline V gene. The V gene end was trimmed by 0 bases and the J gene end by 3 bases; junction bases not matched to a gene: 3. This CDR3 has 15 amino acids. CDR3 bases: TGTGCCAGCAGCGTAGATAGCGGGTTCTACAATGAGCAGTTCTTC. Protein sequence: CASSVDSGFYNEQFF.

CDR3 bases: TGTGCCAGCAGCCCGAGACAGGGGAGTGACTATGGCTACACCTTC. Translating it yields CASSPRQGSDYGYTF. V is TRBV5-4 and J is TRBJ1-2; 8 bases are shared with TRBD1. J lost 3 bases, V lost 4 bases, and 8 bases had no gene match. This CDR3 comprises 15 residues. Germline values: CDR1 SGHNT, CDR2 YYREEE (reference sequence).

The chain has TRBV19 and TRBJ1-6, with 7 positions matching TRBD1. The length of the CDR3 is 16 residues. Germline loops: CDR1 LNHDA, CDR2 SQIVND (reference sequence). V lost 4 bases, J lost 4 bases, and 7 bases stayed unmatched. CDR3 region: CASSRTGTAYNSPLHF. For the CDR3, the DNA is TGTGCCAGTAGTAGAACCGGGACAGCTTATAATTCACCCCTCCACTTT.

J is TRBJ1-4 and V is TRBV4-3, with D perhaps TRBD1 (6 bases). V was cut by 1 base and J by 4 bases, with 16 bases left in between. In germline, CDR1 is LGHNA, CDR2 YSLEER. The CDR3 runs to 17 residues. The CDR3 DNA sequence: TGCGCCAGCAGCCAAGCACAGGGAGTCGGACTTAATGAAAAACTGTTTTTT. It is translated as CASSQAQGVGLNEKLFF.

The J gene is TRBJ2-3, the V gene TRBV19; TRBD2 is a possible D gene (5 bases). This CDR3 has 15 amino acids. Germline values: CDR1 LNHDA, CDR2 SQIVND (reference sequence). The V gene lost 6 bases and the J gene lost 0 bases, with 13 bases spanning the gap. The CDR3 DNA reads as TGTGCCAGTAGAAGGAGGCGAACTAGCACAGATACGCAGTATTTT. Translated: CASRRRRTSTDTQYF.